This TCR beta chain was recovered during a study of blood T cells in healthy people across ages (dated by TCRdb to about 2015). Context from the whole study: In model experiments, roughly one uniquely barcoded TCR beta cDNA molecule per two T cells was captured by template switching. The study measured age-related changes in TCR beta repertoire diversity using deep sequencing normalized with unique cDNA molecular identifiers. The donors were split into four age groups: young (average 16 years), middle-aged (about 40), aged (more than 55) and long-lived (approximately 80). To avoid experimental bias, donors of different ages were randomly spread across the sequencing lanes. Two additional independent replicas of 1 million unique cDNA reads from the same blood draw were analyzed for two donors (one aged 18 to 30 and one aged 80 or older).

Library generation was performed with 5' RACE. TCRdb records Illumina HiSeq 2500 as the sequencer. A second PCR of roughly 7 to 12 cycles was performed with a sample-barcoded 5' primer and a J-beta primer mix. Each TCR beta cDNA molecule received a unique molecular identifier from a template-switch 5' adaptor carrying 12 random nucleotides. At least 3 million CDR3-containing paired-end reads were obtained from each sample. All of the RNA was converted into first-strand cDNA using the Mint cDNA synthesis kit, with a TRBC-specific oligonucleotide serving as the primer. After uracil-DNA glycosylase treatment, a first 18-cycle PCR used universal primers M1SS and BC2_uni_R on all cDNA. Processing in the source paper ran as follows. For normalization, 1 million high-quality reads were randomly selected from each sample, with every read carrying a distinct molecular identifier. Reads sharing molecular identifiers were discarded rather than binned into consensus sequences. MiTCR, run with a Q25 quality threshold and the strictest error-elimination algorithm, handled CDR3 identification, clonotype clustering and error correction. A nonparametric unseen species model using Euler transformation provided a lower-bound estimate of total TCR beta diversity. Using fastp trimming at Q25 and MiXCR clonotype assembly, TCRdb reanalyzed the public sequencing data and kept in-frame beta chains. Identical CDR3 protein sequences are pooled into one entry, listed with their most common genes and DNA. The V and J calls, along with clone size, are taken from TCRdb and not from the paper's own processing. The sample yields 780,000 or so distinct CDR3 sequences; 56% were counted once. 20% to 30% of the sample comes from the top ten.

Broader findings and caveats from the paper: As age increased, observed TCR beta diversity per million T cells dropped in a roughly linear way, and a significant reduction was already evident by age about 40. Compared with the aged group, the long-lived group had more naive CD4+ T cells, fewer expanded clones and increased TCR diversity, a pattern suggesting age selection. Donor CMV infection status was unknown, potentially confounding age-related changes in expanded clonotypes. There was a strong correlation between observed TCR beta diversity and the percentage of naive T cells measured by flow cytometry. Estimates of total diversity from one million sequenced T cells were regarded as lower bounds and underestimates. Conclusive comparison of naive and antigen-experienced compartments was prevented by the profiling of bulk unsorted PBMCs.

Concerning this clonotype itself: Its antigen is unknown. Base quality data are lacking; no much larger clone is found one base away.

The donors were roughly 39 Caucasian individuals from Russia, aged roughly 6 to 90 years, who were systemically healthy. Approximately 9 milliliters of peripheral blood were collected from each donor into EDTA-treated Vacutainer tubes. Ficoll-Paque density-gradient centrifugation was used to isolate PBMCs, with at least 6.5 million per sample. Trizol reagent was used to extract total RNA from the PBMCs, yielding at least 5.5 micrograms per sample. The percentages of naive CD45RAhigh/CD27high T cells were determined by flow cytometry on a PBMC aliquot from every donor. The CDR3 holds 13 amino acids from the cysteine to the phenylalanine. The retained sequence is limited to the CDR3, 39 bases, with the frame set at the first base. Cut back by 5 bases and 4 bases, the V and J ends lie 6 bases apart. The germline V gene sets CDR1 to SGHAT and CDR2 to FQNNGV.

The chain was built from TRBV11-2 and TRBJ2-6, with the D gene not clear enough to name. Material for sequencing was blood. This clonotype was obtained from a man aged 35 to 55 in good health. CDR3 region: CASSRAGANVLTF. The DNA sequence is TGTGCCAGCAGCCGAGCCGGGGCCAACGTCCTGACTTTC.